This T cell receptor (beta chain) was captured by sequencing in a study of blood T cell repertoires in COVID-19. Original data processing: Reference gene primer amplification yielded estimated nucleated cell counts. This table comes from immunoSEQ multiplex PCR, and its TCRdb copy is limited to in-frame clones, with some not included. The DNA was the basis for D and trimming; V, J and clone size are from that table. The sample consists of around 340,000 clones, about 90% of them appearing once. Germline V lookup: CDR1 MNHEY, CDR2 SMNVEV (reference sequence). This CDR3 is 13 amino acids long. V lost 6 bases to trimming and J lost 0 bases, with 3 bases between them. Across 20 to 25 US areas, participants ranged in age from about 18 to 100 years. Participants' reported clinical history set cohort assignment. In the 2 weeks before study entry, exposed participants met a COVID-19 case, which was PCR-confirmed or clinician-diagnosed.

The sequenced sample was PBMCs or T cells enriched from blood (not recorded which). This receptor was obtained from a woman in her 30s who had been exposed to COVID-19. The chain joins TRBV27 to TRBJ2-6; D is uncertain. The CDR3: CASSFSGANVLTF. In DNA, the CDR3 is TGTGCCAGCAGCTTCTCTGGGGCCAACGTCCTGACTTTC.